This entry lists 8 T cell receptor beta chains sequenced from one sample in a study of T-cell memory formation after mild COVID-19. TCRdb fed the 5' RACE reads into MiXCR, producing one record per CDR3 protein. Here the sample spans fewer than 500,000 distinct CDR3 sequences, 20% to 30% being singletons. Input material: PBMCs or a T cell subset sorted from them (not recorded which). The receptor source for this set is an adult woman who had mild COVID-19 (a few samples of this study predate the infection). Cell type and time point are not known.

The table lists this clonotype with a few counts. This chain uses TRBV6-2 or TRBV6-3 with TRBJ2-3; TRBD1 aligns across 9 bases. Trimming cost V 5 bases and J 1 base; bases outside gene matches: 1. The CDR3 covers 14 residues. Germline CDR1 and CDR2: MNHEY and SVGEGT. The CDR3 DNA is TGTGCCAGCAGTAGACAGGGGGGCACAGATACGCAGTATTTT. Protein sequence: CASSRQGGTDTQYF.

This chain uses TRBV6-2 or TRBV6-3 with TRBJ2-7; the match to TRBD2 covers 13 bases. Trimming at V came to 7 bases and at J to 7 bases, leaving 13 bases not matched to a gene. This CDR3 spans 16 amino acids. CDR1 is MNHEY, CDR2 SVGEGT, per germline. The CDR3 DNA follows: TGTGCCAGCACCGACACTAGCGGGAGGGCCTTCGGGGAGCAGTACTTC. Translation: CASTDTSGRAFGEQYF.

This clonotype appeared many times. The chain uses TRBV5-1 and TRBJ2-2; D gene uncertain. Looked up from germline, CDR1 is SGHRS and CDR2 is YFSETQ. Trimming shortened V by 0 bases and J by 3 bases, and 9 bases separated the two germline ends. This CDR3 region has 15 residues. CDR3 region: CASSLEFADTGELFF. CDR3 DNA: TGCGCCAGCAGCTTGGAGTTTGCAGACACCGGGGAGCTGTTTTTT.

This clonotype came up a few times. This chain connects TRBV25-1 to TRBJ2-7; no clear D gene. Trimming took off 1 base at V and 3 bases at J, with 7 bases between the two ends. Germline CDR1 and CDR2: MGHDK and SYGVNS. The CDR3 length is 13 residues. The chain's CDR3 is CASSESGSYEQYF. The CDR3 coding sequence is TGTGCCAGCAGTGAATCGGGCAGCTACGAGCAGTACTTC.

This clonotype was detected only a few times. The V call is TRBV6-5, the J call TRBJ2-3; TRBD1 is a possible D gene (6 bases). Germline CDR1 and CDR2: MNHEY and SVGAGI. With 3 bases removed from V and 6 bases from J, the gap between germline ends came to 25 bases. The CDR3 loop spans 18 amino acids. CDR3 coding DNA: TGTGCCAGCAGTTATAATACGGGAACAGGGCGGAAAAGGGATACGCAGTATTTT. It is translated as CASSYNTGTGRKRDTQYF.

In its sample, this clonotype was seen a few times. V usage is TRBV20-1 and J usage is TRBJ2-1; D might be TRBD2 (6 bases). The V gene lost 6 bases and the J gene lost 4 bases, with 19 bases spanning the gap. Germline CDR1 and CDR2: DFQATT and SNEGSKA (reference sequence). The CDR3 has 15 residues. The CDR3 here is CSAPRREWYYNEQFF. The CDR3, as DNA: TGCAGTGCCCCCCGCCGGGAGTGGTATTACAATGAGCAGTTCTTC.

In DNA, the CDR3 is TGTGCCAGTAGTATTGCCCCCCCCGGGACGTGGGGTGAGAACACTGAAGCTTTCTTT. Translating it yields CASSIAPPGTWGENTEAFF. The chain recombines TRBV19 with TRBJ1-1; D possibly corresponds to TRBD1 (5 bases). Trimming pared 3 bases from V and 1 base from J, leaving 24 bases between. This CDR3 spans 19 amino acids. Per germline, CDR1 LNHDA and CDR2 SQIVND (reference sequence).

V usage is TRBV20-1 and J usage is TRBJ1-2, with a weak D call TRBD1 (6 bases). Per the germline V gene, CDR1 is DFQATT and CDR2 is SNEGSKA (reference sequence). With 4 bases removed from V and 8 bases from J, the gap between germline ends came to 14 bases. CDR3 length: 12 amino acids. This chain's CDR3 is CSATGQLGGYTF. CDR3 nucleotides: TGCAGTGCTACGGGACAACTTGGCGGCTACACCTTC.